This TCR beta chain was captured by sequencing in a study of cytomegalovirus exposure and HLA in healthy donors. The study, taken as a whole, reports: Common viral pathogens seemed, in a later analysis, to connect with several of the most significant clusters. Reports described diagnosis of cytomegalovirus status by the classifier as highly specific and sensitive.

Comments on this clone: Its target is unknown.

13 Jbeta primers and 60 Vbeta primers were used for the PCR. Method: immunoSEQ multiplex PCR; TCRdb's copy keeps in-frame clones and lacks some. The sample includes about 160,000 clones, around 78% of them seen just once. The V end lost 2 bases, the J end lost 10 bases, and 14 bases lay between the germline ends. This CDR3 has 12 amino acids. Germline assignment: CDR1 GTSNPN and CDR2 SVGIG (reference sequence). The receptor comes from a woman aged 40 to 50 in good health and CMV-seronegative. The sample consisted of PBMCs. The gene calls are TRBV30 and TRBJ1-1; D may be TRBD1 (5 bases). The CDR3 region is CAWSQQTGGAFF. In DNA, the CDR3 is TGTGCCTGGAGTCAACAAACAGGTGGAGCTTTCTTT.